This T cell receptor (beta chain) was found in a study of blood T cell repertoires in COVID-19. The V gene lost 4 bases and the J gene lost 1 base, with 13 bases spanning the gap. The length of the CDR3 is 16 residues. Germline CDR1 MNHEY, CDR2 SVGEGT. In the authors' workflow: Amplification of reference gene primers was used by the study to estimate nucleated cell counts. Repertoires were generated with immunoSEQ multiplex PCR, while TCRdb's copy carries only in-frame clones and drops some. V, J and clone size were drawn from that table, and D and trimming were deduced from the DNA. Here the sample spans about 150,000 clones, roughly nine tenths being singletons.

The sequence derives from a middle-aged woman with acute or convalescent COVID-19. The specimen was peripheral blood. This chain links TRBV6-2 or TRBV6-3 with TRBJ2-2; maybe TRBD1 (5 bases). As DNA, the CDR3 is TGTGCCAGCAGTTGGGCAGGGCAACAGAACACCGGGGAGCTGTTTTTT. Its protein product is CASSWAGQQNTGELFF.